Listed below are T cell receptor beta chains from one sample, sequenced in a study of T-cell reconstitution after alpha-beta-depleted transplantation in children. TCRdb processed the PCR reads anew with MiXCR; each CDR3 protein has one entry. The sample holds about 410,000 distinct CDR3 sequences, roughly 20% seen once. The sequencing used PBMCs from the stem cell graft donor, collected from the stem cell graft. The receptors derive from a human donor who donated a stem cell graft to a child with acute myeloid leukemia. The CDR3 runs from the conserved cysteine through the conserved F or W. D genes are given only for firm matches. Only some rows state a clone size, as once, few, many or a class for expanded clones.

J gene,D gene,V gene,clone size,CDR3 length,CDR3 DNA,CDR3 protein
TRBJ2-1,TRBD2,TRBV4-1,few,17,TGCGCCAGCAGACCCGGACTAGCGGGAGGAACCTACAATGAGCAGTTCTTC,CASRPGLAGGTYNEQFF
TRBJ2-5,TRBD2,TRBV12-3/TRBV12-4,few,15,TGTGCCAGCAGGACGACTAGCGAGTACCAAGAGACCCAGTACTTC,CASRTTSEYQETQYF
TRBJ1-2,.,TRBV7-2,.,13,TGTGCCAGCAGCCCGCATGAGGAAGCCTGGTCCACCTTC,CASSPHEEAWSTF
TRBJ2-2,.,TRBV5-1,few,17,TGCGCCAGCAGCTTGGATTCCCCAGGGGTAGGCACCGGGGAGCTGTTTTTT,CASSLDSPGVGTGELFF
TRBJ2-1,.,TRBV15,few,16,TGTGCCACCAGCAGAGAACCTCGGCCAGCGGACAATGAGCAGTTCTTC,CATSREPRPADNEQFF
TRBJ2-5,TRBD2,TRBV12-3/TRBV12-4,.,14,TGTGCCACGACTAGCGGGAGGGCCGAGGAGACCCAGTACTTC,CATTSGRAEETQYF
TRBJ1-5,.,TRBV27,.,9,TGTGCCATTAATCAGCCCCAGCATTTT,CAINQPQHF
TRBJ2-5,.,TRBV20-1,.,14,TGCAGTACAAAGCTATTTTACAGGGAAGAGACCCAGTACTTC,CSTKLFYREETQYF
TRBJ2-7,TRBD1,TRBV20-1,.,15,TGCAGTGCTACGGGACAGGGGGTGAGCTCCTACGAGCAGTACTTC,CSATGQGVSSYEQYF
TRBJ2-5,.,TRBV6-6,.,12,TGTGCCAGCACCTCGCCGAGGGGGGCCAGGTACTTC,CASTSPRGARYF
TRBJ1-1,TRBD1,TRBV25-1,many,16,TGTGCCAGCAGTGAATACGACAGGGAAGGAGACACTGAAGCTTTCTTT,CASSEYDREGDTEAFF
TRBJ1-1,.,TRBV12-3/TRBV12-4,.,14,TGTGCCAGCTGCCCGGACTTGGCAGACACTGAAGCTTTCTTT,CASCPDLADTEAFF
TRBJ2-3,.,TRBV12-3/TRBV12-4,.,16,TGTGCCAGCAGCCGCCCCGGGACACAAAGCACAGATACGCAGTATTTT,CASSRPGTQSTDTQYF
TRBJ2-6,.,TRBV28,.,15,TGTGCCAGCAGTTCCAGGAGCTCTGGGGCCAACGTCCTGACTTTC,CASSSRSSGANVLTF
TRBJ2-7,TRBD2,TRBV29-1,many,15,TGCAGCGTAGGGAAGGGACTAGCGAAGCCCTACGAGCAGTACTTC,CSVGKGLAKPYEQYF
TRBJ2-2,TRBD1,TRBV3-1,.,15,TGTGCCAGCAGCCCTAAGAGGACAGGGACCGGGGAGCTGTTTTTT,CASSPKRTGTGELFF
TRBJ2-5,.,TRBV5-1,.,13,TGCGCCAGCAGCTTGGACAGGGGAGGCACCCAGTACTTC,CASSLDRGGTQYF
TRBJ2-1,.,TRBV7-2,many,13,TGTGCCAGCAGCTTAGATAGACGCAATGAGCAGTTCTTC,CASSLDRRNEQFF
TRBJ2-1,.,TRBV20-1,many,15,TGCAGTGCCCCTCCCCCCAGGGGTGGCATTAATGAGCAGTTCTTC,CSAPPPRGGINEQFF
TRBJ2-1,.,TRBV29-1,few,13,TGCAGCGTTGCGCGGCCCGCCTACAATGAGCAGTTCTTC,CSVARPAYNEQFF